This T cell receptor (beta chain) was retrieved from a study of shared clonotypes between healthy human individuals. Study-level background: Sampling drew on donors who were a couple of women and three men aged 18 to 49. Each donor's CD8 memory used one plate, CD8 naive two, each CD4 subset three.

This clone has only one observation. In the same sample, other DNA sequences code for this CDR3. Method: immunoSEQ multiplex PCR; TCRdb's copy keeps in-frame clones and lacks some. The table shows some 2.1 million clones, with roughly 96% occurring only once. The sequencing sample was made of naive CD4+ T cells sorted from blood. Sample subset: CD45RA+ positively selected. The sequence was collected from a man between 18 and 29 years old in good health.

The CDR3 nucleotides read TGTGCTAGTGGCCTTGGACAGGGAGGTTACAATGAGCAGTTCTTC. Its translation is CASGLGQGGYNEQFF. V is TRBV12-5 and J is TRBJ2-1, with 8 positions matching TRBD1. The length of the CDR3 is 15 residues. Trimming at V came to 6 bases and at J to 4 bases, leaving 8 bases not matched to a gene. The germline V gene encodes CDR1 LGHNT and CDR2 FRNRAP.